This TCR beta chain was observed in a study of cytomegalovirus exposure and HLA in healthy donors. The CDR3 totals 17 residues. The germline V gene encodes CDR1 MNHEY and CDR2 SMNVEV (reference sequence). Study-level points and caveats: In a later analysis, across HLA loci, associated TCR counts were highest for DRB1, lowest for HLA-C. In an earlier analysis, most TCR beta V segments were productive about 87% or about 30% of the time.

As concerns this clone: Its antigen is as yet unknown.

PCR involved 60 Vbeta and 13 Jbeta primers. Sequencing was performed with immunoSEQ multiplex PCR; in TCRdb, only in-frame clones are kept and a portion is missing. The sample has some 85,000 clones; approximately 77% are singletons. This TCR was sampled from a man aged 25 to 40 in good health and CMV-seronegative. This chain joins TRBV27 and TRBJ2-5, with a tentative D call TRBD2 (6 bases). The closer fit of TRBJ2-7 to the DNA end suggests the J call may be wrong. Sequenced input: PBMCs. The DNA for the CDR3 is TGTGCCAGCAGTCCCTTCCAAGGGTATGCGGGAATGAACGAGCAGTACTTC. Its protein product is CASSPFQGYAGMNEQYF.